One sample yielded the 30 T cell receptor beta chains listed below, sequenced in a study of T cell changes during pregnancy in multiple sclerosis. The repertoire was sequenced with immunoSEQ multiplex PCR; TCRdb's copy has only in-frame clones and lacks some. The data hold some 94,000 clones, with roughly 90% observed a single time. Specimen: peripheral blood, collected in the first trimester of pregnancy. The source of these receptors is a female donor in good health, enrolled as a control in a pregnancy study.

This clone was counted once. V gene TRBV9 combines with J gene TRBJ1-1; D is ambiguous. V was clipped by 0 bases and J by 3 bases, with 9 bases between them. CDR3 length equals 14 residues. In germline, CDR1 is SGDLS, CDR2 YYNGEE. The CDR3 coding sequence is TGTGCCAGCAGCGTAGCACGAGGCGACACTGAAGCTTTCTTT. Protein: CASSVARGDTEAFF. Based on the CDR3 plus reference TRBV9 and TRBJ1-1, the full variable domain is DSGVTQTPKHLITATGQRVTLRCSPRSGDLSVYWYQQSLDQGLQFLIQYYNGEERAKGNILERFSAQQFPDLHSELNLSSLELGDSALYFCASSVARGDTEAFFGQGTRLTVV.

In DNA form, the CDR3 reads TGTGCCAGCAGCTTAGGGTTCGGAGGCGGTGAAAAACTGTTTTTT. Residues: CASSLGFGGGEKLFF. V and J are TRBV7-2 and TRBJ1-4; no definite D call. CDR1 is SGHTA, CDR2 FQGNSA, per germline. The V gene lost 1 base and the J gene lost 7 bases, with 13 bases spanning the gap. The CDR3 extends over 15 amino acids.

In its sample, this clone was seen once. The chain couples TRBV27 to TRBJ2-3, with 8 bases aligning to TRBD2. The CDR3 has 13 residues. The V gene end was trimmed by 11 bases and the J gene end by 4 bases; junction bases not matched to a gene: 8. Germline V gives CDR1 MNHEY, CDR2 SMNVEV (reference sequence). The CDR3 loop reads CACREGSSDTQYF. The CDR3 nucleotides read TGTGCCTGTCGGGAGGGAAGTTCAGATACGCAGTATTTT.

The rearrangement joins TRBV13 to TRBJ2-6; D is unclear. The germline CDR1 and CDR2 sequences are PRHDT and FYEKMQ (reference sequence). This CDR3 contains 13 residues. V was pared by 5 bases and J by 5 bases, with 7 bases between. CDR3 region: CASSPSRANVLTF. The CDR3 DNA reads TGTGCCAGCAGCCCATCAAGGGCCAACGTCCTGACTTTC.

Here the CDR3 reads CASSSPFFRVRWEKLFF. For the CDR3, the DNA is TGTGCCAGCAGCTCGCCCTTCTTCAGGGTTCGATGGGAAAAACTGTTTTTT. The V call is TRBV27, the J call TRBJ1-4; a weak D match, TRBD1 (5 bases). CDR1 and CDR2 from the germline V gene are MNHEY and SMNVEV (reference sequence). The V and J ends lost 6 bases and 8 bases respectively, with 25 bases between them. This CDR3 is built from 17 residues. Combining the CDR3 with reference TRBV27 and TRBJ1-4 gives the whole variable domain EAQVTQNPRYLITVTGKKLTVTCSQNMNHEYMSWYRQDPGLGLRQIYYSMNVEVTDKGDVPEGYKVSRKEKRNFPLILESPSPNQTSLYFCASSSPFFRVRWEKLFFGSGTQLSVL.

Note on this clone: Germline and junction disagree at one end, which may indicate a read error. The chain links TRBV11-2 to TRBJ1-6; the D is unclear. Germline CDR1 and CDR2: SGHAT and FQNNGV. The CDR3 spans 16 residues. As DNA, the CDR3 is TGTGCCAGCAACTTAAGCCGGAGCTCCTATAATTCACCCCTCCACTTT. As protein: CASNLSRSSYNSPLHF.

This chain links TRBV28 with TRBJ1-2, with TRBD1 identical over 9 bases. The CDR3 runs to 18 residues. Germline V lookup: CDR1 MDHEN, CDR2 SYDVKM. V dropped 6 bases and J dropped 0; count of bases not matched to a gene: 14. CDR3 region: CASSSPPGTGISNYGYTF. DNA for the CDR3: TGTGCCAGCAGCTCCCCCCCCGGGACAGGGATTTCTAACTATGGCTACACCTTC.

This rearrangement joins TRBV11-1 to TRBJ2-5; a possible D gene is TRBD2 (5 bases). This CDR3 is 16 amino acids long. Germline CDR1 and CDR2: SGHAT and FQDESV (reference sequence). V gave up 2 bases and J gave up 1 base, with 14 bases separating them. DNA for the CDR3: TGTGCCAGCAGCTTACCCCCCGTCCGGGGCCAAGAGACCCAGTACTTC. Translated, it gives CASSLPPVRGQETQYF.

The CDR3 coding sequence is TGTGCCAGCAGCCGCTACGGGACAGGAACCTACGAGCAGTACTTC. As protein: CASSRYGTGTYEQYF. The chain carries TRBV14 and TRBJ2-7, with 8 bases fitting TRBD1. Germline V lookup: CDR1 SGHDN, CDR2 FVKESK. CDR3 size: 15 residues. V shed 4 bases, J shed 2 bases, and the junction held 7 bases outside the gene matches.

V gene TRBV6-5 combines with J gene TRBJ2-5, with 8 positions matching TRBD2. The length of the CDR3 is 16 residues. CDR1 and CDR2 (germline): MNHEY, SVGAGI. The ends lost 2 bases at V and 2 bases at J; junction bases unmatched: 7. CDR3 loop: CASSYRTSWGQETQYF. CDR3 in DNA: TGTGCCAGCAGTTACCGGACTAGCTGGGGACAAGAGACCCAGTACTTC.

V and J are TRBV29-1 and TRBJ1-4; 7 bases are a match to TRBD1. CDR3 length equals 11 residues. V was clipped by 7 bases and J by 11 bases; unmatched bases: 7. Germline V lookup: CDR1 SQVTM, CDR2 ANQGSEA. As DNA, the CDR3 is TGCAGCGCCGACAGGGATGGGAAACTGTTTTTT. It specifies CSADRDGKLFF.

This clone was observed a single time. The CDR3 reads CASSPGTPDGYTF. In nucleotides, the CDR3 is TGTGCCAGCAGTCCCGGGACACCCGATGGCTACACCTTC. The chain links TRBV27 to TRBJ1-2; perhaps TRBD1 as D (6 bases). Germline CDR1 and CDR2: MNHEY and SMNVEV (reference sequence). Trimming took 5 bases from V and 6 from J, leaving 13 bases between them. The CDR3 totals 13 residues.

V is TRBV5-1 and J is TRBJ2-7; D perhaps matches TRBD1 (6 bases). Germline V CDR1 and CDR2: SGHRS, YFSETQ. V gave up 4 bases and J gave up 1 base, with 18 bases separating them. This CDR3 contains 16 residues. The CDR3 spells CASSNAPGQQSYEQYF. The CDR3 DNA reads TGCGCCAGCAGCAATGCCCCGGGACAACAATCCTACGAGCAGTACTTC.

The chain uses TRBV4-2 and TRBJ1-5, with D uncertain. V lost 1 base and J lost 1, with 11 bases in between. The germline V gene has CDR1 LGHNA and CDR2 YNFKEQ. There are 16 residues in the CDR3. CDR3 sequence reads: CASSQASKTSNQPQHF. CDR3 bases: TGTGCCAGCAGCCAAGCCTCGAAGACAAGCAATCAGCCCCAGCATTTT.

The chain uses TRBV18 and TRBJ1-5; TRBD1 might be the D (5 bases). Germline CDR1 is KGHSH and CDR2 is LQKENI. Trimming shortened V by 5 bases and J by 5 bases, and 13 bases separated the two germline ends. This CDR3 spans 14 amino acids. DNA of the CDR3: TGTGCCAGCTCAGCACAAGGACAAGATCAGCCCCAGCATTTT. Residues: CASSAQGQDQPQHF.

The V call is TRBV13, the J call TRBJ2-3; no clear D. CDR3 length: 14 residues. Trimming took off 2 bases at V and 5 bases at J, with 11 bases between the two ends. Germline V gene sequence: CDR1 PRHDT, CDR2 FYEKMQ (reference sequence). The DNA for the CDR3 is TGTGCCAGCAGCTTACCCCTTTCCAGAGATACGCAGTATTTT. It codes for CASSLPLSRDTQYF.

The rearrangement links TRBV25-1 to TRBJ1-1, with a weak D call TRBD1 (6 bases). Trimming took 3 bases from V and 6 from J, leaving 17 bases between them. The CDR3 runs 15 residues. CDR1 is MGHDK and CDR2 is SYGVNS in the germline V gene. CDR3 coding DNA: TGTGCCAGCAGTGACCAACAGGGTTGGAGCGCTGAAGCTTTCTTT. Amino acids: CASSDQQGWSAEAFF.

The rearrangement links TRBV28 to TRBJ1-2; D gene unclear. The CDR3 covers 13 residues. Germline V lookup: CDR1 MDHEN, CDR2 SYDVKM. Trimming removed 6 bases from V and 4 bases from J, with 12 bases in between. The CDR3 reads CASSRAGLYGYTF. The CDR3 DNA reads TGTGCCAGCAGCCGAGCGGGCCTCTATGGCTACACCTTC.

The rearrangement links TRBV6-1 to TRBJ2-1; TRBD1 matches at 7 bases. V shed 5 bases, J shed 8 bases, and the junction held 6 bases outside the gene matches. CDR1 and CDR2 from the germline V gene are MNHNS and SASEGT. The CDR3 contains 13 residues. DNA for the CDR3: TGTGCCAGCAGTCGACAGGGTTACGATGAGCAGTTCTTC. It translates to CASSRQGYDEQFF.

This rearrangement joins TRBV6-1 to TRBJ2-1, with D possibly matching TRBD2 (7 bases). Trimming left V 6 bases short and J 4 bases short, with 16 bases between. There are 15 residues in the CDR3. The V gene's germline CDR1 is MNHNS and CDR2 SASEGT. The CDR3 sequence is CASRAGGGGYNEQFF. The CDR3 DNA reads TGTGCCAGCAGAGCTGGGGGGGGCGGGTACAATGAGCAGTTCTTC.

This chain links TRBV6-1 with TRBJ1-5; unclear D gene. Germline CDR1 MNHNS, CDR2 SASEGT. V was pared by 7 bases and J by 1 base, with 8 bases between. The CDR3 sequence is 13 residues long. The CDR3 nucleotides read TGTGCCAGCACGAGAAACAGCAATCAGCCCCAGCATTTT. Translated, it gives CASTRNSNQPQHF.

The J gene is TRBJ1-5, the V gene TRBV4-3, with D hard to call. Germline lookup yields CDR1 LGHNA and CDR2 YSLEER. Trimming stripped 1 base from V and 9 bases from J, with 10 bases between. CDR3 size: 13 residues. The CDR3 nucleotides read TGCGCCAGCAGCCAAGCCCCGGGAAGGCCCCAGCATTTT. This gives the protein CASSQAPGRPQHF.

Written as DNA, the CDR3 is TGTGCCAGCAGACCAGGCGGGGGACGTGGCTACACCTTC. Its translation: CASRPGGGRGYTF. The chain couples TRBV7-3 to TRBJ1-2; a weak D match, TRBD1 (5 bases). V dropped 6 bases and J dropped 7 bases, with 15 bases sitting between them. CDR3 length equals 13 residues. Per germline, CDR1 SGHTA and CDR2 FQGTGA.

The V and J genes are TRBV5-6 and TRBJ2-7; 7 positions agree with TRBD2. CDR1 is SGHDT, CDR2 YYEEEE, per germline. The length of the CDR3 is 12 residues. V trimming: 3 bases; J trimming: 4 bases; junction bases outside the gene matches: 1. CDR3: CASSSGGYEQYF. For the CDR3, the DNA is TGTGCCAGCAGCTCGGGGGGATACGAGCAGTACTTC. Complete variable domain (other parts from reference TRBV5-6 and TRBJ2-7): DAGVTQSPTHLIKTRGQQVTLRCSPKSGHDTVSWYQQALGQGPQFIFQYYEEEERQRGNFPDRFSGHQFPNYSSELNVNALLLGDSALYLCASSSGGYEQYFGPGTRLTVT.

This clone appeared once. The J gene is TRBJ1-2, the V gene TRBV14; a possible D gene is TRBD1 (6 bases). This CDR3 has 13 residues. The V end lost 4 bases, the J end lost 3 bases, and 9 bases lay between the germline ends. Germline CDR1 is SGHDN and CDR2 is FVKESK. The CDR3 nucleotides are TGTGCCAGCAGCCCCCAGGGGTACTATGGCTACACCTTC. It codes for CASSPQGYYGYTF.

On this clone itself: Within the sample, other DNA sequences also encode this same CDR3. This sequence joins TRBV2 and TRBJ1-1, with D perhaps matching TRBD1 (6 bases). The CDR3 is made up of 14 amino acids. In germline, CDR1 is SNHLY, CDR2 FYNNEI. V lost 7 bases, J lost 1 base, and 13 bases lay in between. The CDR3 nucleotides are TGTGCCAGCATTTGGGGGACAAAGAACACTGAAGCTTTCTTT. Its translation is CASIWGTKNTEAFF.

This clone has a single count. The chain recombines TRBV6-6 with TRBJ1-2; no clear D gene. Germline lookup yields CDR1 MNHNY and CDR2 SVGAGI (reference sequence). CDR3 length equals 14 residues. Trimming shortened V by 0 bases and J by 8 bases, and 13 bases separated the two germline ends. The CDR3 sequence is CASSYSTPGGGYTF. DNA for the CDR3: TGTGCCAGCAGTTACTCCACCCCGGGCGGGGGCTACACCTTC.

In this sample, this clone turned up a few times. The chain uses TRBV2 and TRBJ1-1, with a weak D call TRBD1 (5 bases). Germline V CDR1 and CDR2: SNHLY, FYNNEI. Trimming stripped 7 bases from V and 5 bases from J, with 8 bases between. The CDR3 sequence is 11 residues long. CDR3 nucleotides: TGTGCCAGCACCAGGGAAACTGAAGCTTTCTTT. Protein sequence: CASTRETEAFF. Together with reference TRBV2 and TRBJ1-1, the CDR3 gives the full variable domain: EPEVTQTPSHQVTQMGQEVILRCVPISNHLYFYWYRQILGQKVEFLVSFYNNEISEKSEIFDDQFSVERPDGSNFTLKIRSTKLEDSAMYFCASTRETEAFFGQGTRLTVV.

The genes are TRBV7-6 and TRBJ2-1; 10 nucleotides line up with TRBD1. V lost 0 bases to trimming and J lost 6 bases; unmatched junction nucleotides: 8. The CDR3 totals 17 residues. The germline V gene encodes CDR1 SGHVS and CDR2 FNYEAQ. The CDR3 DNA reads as TGTGCCAGCAGCTTAGCGACCCTCCGGGACAGGGGCAATGAGCAGTTCTTC. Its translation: CASSLATLRDRGNEQFF. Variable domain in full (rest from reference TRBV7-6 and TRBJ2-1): GAGVSQSPRYKVTKRGQDVALRCDPISGHVSLYWYRQALGQGPEFLTYFNYEAQQDKSGLPNDRFSAERPEGSISTLTIQRTEQRDSAMYRCASSLATLRDRGNEQFFGPGTRLTVL.

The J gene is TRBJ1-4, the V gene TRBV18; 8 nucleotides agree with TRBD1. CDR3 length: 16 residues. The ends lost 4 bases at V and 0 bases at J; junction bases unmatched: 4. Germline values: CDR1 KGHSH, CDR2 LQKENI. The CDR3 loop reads CASSQGQVATNEKLFF. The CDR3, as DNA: TGTGCCAGCTCACAGGGACAGGTTGCAACTAATGAAAAACTGTTTTTT.